The next 25 T cell receptor beta chains were all read from a single sample in a study of T cell responses to AZD1222 COVID-19 vaccine. Using immunoSEQ multiplex PCR, the repertoire was profiled, and TCRdb retains in-frame clones only, with some absent. The sample has 180,000 or so clones, approximately 91% seen once. This specimen was peripheral blood, taken 28 days after the second AZD1222 dose. These receptors originate from an adult who received the AZD1222 COVID-19 vaccine.

The chain combines TRBV24-1 with TRBJ2-2; possibly TRBD2 for D (5 bases). The CDR3 is made up of 17 amino acids. Germline values: CDR1 KGHDR, CDR2 SFDVKD. The V gene lost 6 bases and the J gene lost 4 bases, with 20 bases spanning the gap. For the CDR3, the DNA is TGTGCCACCAGTTACGACGAGGGCAGGAGAAGCACCGGGGAGCTGTTTTTT. Translating it yields CATSYDEGRRSTGELFF.

The CDR3, as DNA: TGTGCCACCAGGTTGACAGGGTCAGGGTACGAGCAGTACTTC. This encodes CATRLTGSGYEQYF. The gene calls are TRBV15 and TRBJ2-7; TRBD1 matches 7 bases. Germline CDR1 is LNHNV and CDR2 is YYDKDF (reference sequence). V lost 6 bases to trimming and J lost 4 bases; unmatched junction nucleotides: 9. The CDR3 covers 14 residues.

V is TRBV2 and J is TRBJ1-6; possibly TRBD1 for D (5 bases). Trimming left V 8 bases short and J 0 bases short, with 14 bases between. The germline gives CDR1 SNHLY, CDR2 FYNNEI. This CDR3 contains 16 residues. The CDR3 nucleotides are TGTGCCAGCCGTGGACACCTGAGCTCCTATAATTCACCCCTCCACTTT. Translating gives CASRGHLSSYNSPLHF. The full variable domain, completed using reference TRBV2 and TRBJ1-6, is EPEVTQTPSHQVTQMGQEVILRCVPISNHLYFYWYRQILGQKVEFLVSFYNNEISEKSEIFDDQFSVERPDGSNFTLKIRSTKLEDSAMYFCASRGHLSSYNSPLHFGNGTRLTVT.

The rearrangement joins TRBV11-3 to TRBJ2-2; D remains ambiguous. Trimming stripped 8 bases from V and 3 bases from J, with 7 bases between. Germline V gene lookup returns CDR1 SGHNT and CDR2 YENEEA. The CDR3 totals 12 residues. The CDR3 reads CASAGDTGELFF. The CDR3 region has the DNA TGTGCCAGCGCAGGCGACACCGGGGAGCTGTTTTTT.

The chain is built from TRBV2 and TRBJ1-1; D is undetermined. The V and J ends lost 3 bases and 0 bases respectively, with 5 bases between them. The CDR3 has 13 amino acids. Germline V lookup: CDR1 SNHLY, CDR2 FYNNEI. CDR3 loop: CASSEEVNTEAFF. The CDR3 DNA is TGTGCCAGCAGTGAGGAGGTGAACACTGAAGCTTTCTTT.

V is TRBV5-1 and J is TRBJ2-5; 10 bases agree with TRBD2. Losses at the gene ends were 4 bases for V and 5 bases for J; bases not matched to a gene: 11. The germline V gene has CDR1 SGHRS and CDR2 YFSETQ. CDR3 length equals 16 residues. CDR3 sequence reads: CASSHGTSVALETQYF. CDR3 bases: TGCGCCAGCAGCCACGGGACTAGCGTGGCCCTGGAGACCCAGTACTTC.

V gene TRBV19 combines with J gene TRBJ2-7, with D possibly being TRBD2 (7 bases). The germline V gene has CDR1 LNHDA and CDR2 SQIVND (reference sequence). The CDR3 totals 13 residues. V gave up 3 bases and J gave up 5 bases, with 11 bases separating them. The DNA of the CDR3 is TGTGCCAGTAGTATCGCGGGGGCGGACGAGCAGTACTTC. Translation: CASSIAGADEQYF.

The J gene is TRBJ2-7, the V gene TRBV18; D is ambiguous. The CDR3 contains 17 residues. Trimming pared 0 bases from V and 2 bases from J, leaving 17 bases between. Germline V gene lookup returns CDR1 KGHSH and CDR2 LQKENI. The CDR3 nucleotides are TGTGCCAGCTCACCACCTCGGCCTAGTTGGTACACCTACGAGCAGTACTTC. Amino acid sequence: CASSPPRPSWYTYEQYF.

This clone showed up just once. This sequence joins TRBV7-2 and TRBJ2-3, with D unresolved. CDR1 is SGHTA and CDR2 is FQGNSA in the germline V gene. This CDR3 contains 11 residues. V lost 1 base to trimming and J lost 9 bases, with 5 bases between them. CDR3 sequence: CASSLEFTQYF. In DNA form, the CDR3 reads TGTGCCAGCAGCTTAGAGTTCACGCAGTATTTT.

This chain connects TRBV5-1 to TRBJ2-7, with D perhaps matching TRBD1 (5 bases). The CDR3 has 15 amino acids. V was trimmed by 2 bases and J by 2 bases, leaving 14 bases between them. Germline CDR1 reads SGHRS; CDR2 reads YFSETQ. The CDR3 DNA sequence: TGCGCCAGCAGCTTCGGTCAGGGTAGGACCTACGAGCAGTACTTC. Its translation: CASSFGQGRTYEQYF.

The rearrangement joins TRBV29-1 to TRBJ1-6; 9 bases map to TRBD1. The V and J ends lost 5 bases and 5 bases, in that order; junction bases with no gene match: 1. Germline-derived CDR1 and CDR2 are SQVTM and ANQGSEA. There are 13 residues in the CDR3. The CDR3 here is CSVRTGDNSPLHF. In DNA form, the CDR3 reads TGCAGCGTTAGGACAGGGGATAATTCACCCCTCCACTTT.

The DNA of the CDR3 is TGTGCCAGCCAGTGGTGGGGGACAATCCAAGAGACCCAGTACTTC. Translation: CASQWWGTIQETQYF. V usage is TRBV6-5 and J usage is TRBJ2-5, with a possible D match to TRBD1 (6 bases). V was pared by 8 bases and J by 1 base, with 17 bases between. CDR1 MNHEY and CDR2 SVGAGI come from the germline V gene. The CDR3 runs to 15 residues.

A word on this clone: Other nucleotide sequences in the sample specify the same CDR3. V gene TRBV5-6 combines with J gene TRBJ1-5; D uncertain. Trimming took 2 bases from V and 4 from J, leaving 10 bases between them. The CDR3 covers 14 residues. Germline values: CDR1 SGHDT, CDR2 YYEEEE. The CDR3 sequence is CASSLGSVNQPQHF. In DNA form, the CDR3 reads TGTGCCAGCAGCTTAGGCTCAGTAAATCAGCCCCAGCATTTT.

The CDR3 is CASSPGYGYTF. CDR3 nucleotides: TGTGCCAGCAGTCCGGGGTATGGCTACACCTTC. This chain uses TRBV27 with TRBJ1-2, with D unclear. This CDR3 region has 11 residues. Germline values: CDR1 MNHEY, CDR2 SMNVEV (reference sequence). V lost 5 bases to trimming and J lost 5 bases, with 6 bases between them.

This chain uses TRBV9 with TRBJ1-5; no clear D gene. The germline CDR1 and CDR2 sequences are SGDLS and YYNGEE. Trimming removed 0 bases from V and 4 bases from J, with 5 bases in between. The CDR3 consists of 13 residues. The DNA for the CDR3 is TGTGCCAGCAGCGTAGAACCGAATCAGCCCCAGCATTTT. Translated, it gives CASSVEPNQPQHF.

This chain uses TRBV6-2 or TRBV6-3 with TRBJ1-5, with TRBD1 matching 8 bases. The J segment lost 5 bases and the V segment lost 0 bases, leaving 12 bases of the junction unmatched. CDR1 and CDR2 (germline): MNHEY, SVGEGT. The CDR3 length is 18 residues. The CDR3 sequence is CASSYSIRYRGTDQPQHF. CDR3 coding DNA: TGTGCCAGCAGTTACTCGATTCGTTACAGGGGGACCGATCAGCCCCAGCATTTT.

V usage is TRBV6-2 or TRBV6-3 and J usage is TRBJ1-4; D gene ambiguous. CDR1 and CDR2 from the germline V gene are MNHEY and SVGEGT. This CDR3 has 13 residues. V dropped 6 bases and J dropped 7 bases, with 12 bases sitting between them. The CDR3 bases are TGTGCCAGCAGCCCAACCACAGCTGAAAAACTGTTTTTT. Its protein is CASSPTTAEKLFF.

The chain couples TRBV2 to TRBJ1-2; no clear D gene. This CDR3 is 12 amino acids long. Between the trimmed V and J ends, which lost 6 bases and 1 base, there was a span of 6 bases. The germline V gene has CDR1 SNHLY and CDR2 FYNNEI. This chain's CDR3 is CASSQNNYGYTF. CDR3 nucleotides: TGTGCCAGCAGCCAGAATAACTATGGCTACACCTTC.

This chain joins TRBV5-1 and TRBJ1-2; D is perhaps TRBD1 (6 bases). Germline assignment: CDR1 SGHRS and CDR2 YFSETQ. The CDR3 contains 20 residues. The ends were cut back, 4 bases at V and 5 bases at J, with 33 bases in the middle. The CDR3 coding sequence is TGCGCCAGCAGCCCCGGGACATTCCGTAGCAACCCCTCAGCCTCTTATGGCTACACCTTC. Translation: CASSPGTFRSNPSASYGYTF. Combining the CDR3 with reference TRBV5-1 and TRBJ1-2 gives the whole variable domain KAGVTQTPRYLIKTRGQQVTLSCSPISGHRSVSWYQQTPGQGLQFLFEYFSETQRNKGNFPGRFSGRQFSNSRSEMNVSTLELGDSALYLCASSPGTFRSNPSASYGYTFGSGTRLTVV.

This clone showed up just once. Here the CDR3 reads CASRSYTDTQYF. CDR3 coding DNA: TGTGCCAGCCGGTCCTACACAGATACGCAGTATTTT. The chain has TRBV6-5 and TRBJ2-3, with no clear D. Germline CDR1 and CDR2: MNHEY and SVGAGI. The CDR3 spans 12 residues. Trimming shortened V by 8 bases and J by 2 bases, and 8 bases separated the two germline ends.

This clone was found a few times. This rearrangement joins TRBV6-6 to TRBJ1-5; a possible D gene is TRBD1 (6 bases). V was trimmed by 5 bases and J by 0 bases, leaving 14 bases between them. Germline values: CDR1 MNHNY, CDR2 SVGAGI (reference sequence). CDR3 size: 16 residues. DNA of the CDR3: TGTGCCAGCAGTCGAGGACAGCCCTATAGCAATCAGCCCCAGCATTTT. It codes for CASSRGQPYSNQPQHF.

CDR3 region: CASSQELGGFYEQYF. CDR3 nucleotides: TGCGCCAGCAGCCAAGAACTAGGGGGATTCTACGAGCAGTACTTC. This chain connects TRBV4-1 to TRBJ2-7, with D tentatively TRBD1 (6 bases). The germline V gene encodes CDR1 MGHRA and CDR2 YSYEKL. The CDR3 loop spans 15 amino acids. Trimming cost V 0 bases and J 3 bases, with 12 bases left between them.

Written as DNA, the CDR3 is TGTGCCAGCAGCCGATCGGACAGGGGTAGCAACTATGGCTACACCTTC. It yields the protein CASSRSDRGSNYGYTF. This chain links TRBV4-2 with TRBJ1-2; the match to TRBD1 covers 9 bases. The V gene's germline CDR1 is LGHNA and CDR2 YNFKEQ. With V trimmed by 4 bases and J by 2 bases, 8 bases remained unmatched. The CDR3 has 16 residues.

CDR3 sequence reads: CASSEYGRGRDGYTF. CDR3 nucleotides: TGTGCCAGCAGTGAATACGGCAGGGGAAGAGATGGCTACACCTTC. The chain uses TRBV25-1 and TRBJ1-2; D is possibly TRBD1 (6 bases). The germline V and J ends were trimmed by 0 bases and 6 bases, with 14 bases remaining between them. The CDR3 consists of 15 residues. In germline, CDR1 is MGHDK, CDR2 SYGVNS.

The V gene is TRBV7-2, the J gene TRBJ2-5; D might be TRBD2 (6 bases). In germline, CDR1 is SGHTA, CDR2 FQGNSA. V lost 0 bases and J lost 14, with 13 bases in between. CDR3 length equals 12 residues. CDR3 sequence: CASSLAPRLGYF. The CDR3 DNA sequence: TGTGCCAGCAGCTTAGCCCCCCGACTAGGATACTTC.